This T cell receptor beta chain was obtained from a study of T cells in Graves' hyperthyroidism and ophthalmopathy. Those with hyperthyroidism were 18 to 65 years old, newly diagnosed, and ill for under 2 months. Uncontrolled infection, other autoimmune disease, pregnancy or lactation barred patients from enrollment. On the basis of clinical symptoms, serum thyroxine and TRAb, thyroid ultrasound and orbital computed tomography, diagnoses were made. Researchers amplified the TCR beta CDR3 regions from RNA transcripts. The HTBI primer set drove a first-round RT-PCR of the TCR CDR3. One entry per CDR3 protein, called by TCRdb with MiXCR from the multiplex PCR reads. The data show fewer than 750,000 distinct CDR3 sequences, roughly 50% seen once. The CDR3 runs to 13 residues. CDR1 is SGHNT, CDR2 YENEEA, per germline. Trimming took 4 bases from V and 7 from J, leaving 11 bases between them. For this clonotype: Antigen unknown.

Study observations and caveats: Among clonotypes expanded in thyroid above 0.001, most were also found in blood.

The TCR originated in a woman younger than 30 with Graves' hyperthyroidism. The chain combines TRBV11-3 with TRBJ2-1, with no clear D. The sample taken for sequencing was peripheral blood or thyroid tissue (not recorded which). CDR3 loop: CASSSRARNEQFF. For the CDR3, the DNA is TGTGCCAGCAGCTCAAGGGCAAGAAATGAGCAGTTCTTC.